The 20 T cell receptor beta chains presented below share a single source sample, sequenced in a study of blood T cell repertoires in COVID-19. Method: immunoSEQ multiplex PCR; TCRdb's copy keeps in-frame clones and lacks some. The table lists about 220,000 clones, about 80% of them singletons. The sequencing input was peripheral blood. These receptors all come from a young woman who had recovered from COVID-19.

The rearrangement links TRBV7-9 to TRBJ2-7, with D tentatively TRBD2 (6 bases). Trimming shortened V by 5 bases and J by 6 bases, and 14 bases separated the two germline ends. The CDR3 spans 13 residues. Germline CDR1 and CDR2: SEHNR and FQNEAQ (reference sequence). The CDR3 protein is CASSGAMGGEQYF. The DNA for the CDR3 is TGTGCCAGCAGCGGCGCAATGGGGGGCGAGCAGTACTTC.

CDR3 amino acids: CASSLRAGSGKDTQYF. CDR3 DNA: TGTGCCAGCAGTCTAAGGGCGGGAAGTGGAAAAGATACGCAGTATTTT. The chain couples TRBV7-3 to TRBJ2-3; D may be TRBD2 (6 bases). Trimming left V 6 bases short and J 5 bases short, with 21 bases between. Germline CDR1 and CDR2: SGHTA and FQGTGA. The CDR3 consists of 16 residues.

The genes are TRBV7-2 and TRBJ1-1, with TRBD1 matching over 8 bases. Germline V lookup: CDR1 SGHTA, CDR2 FQGNSA. The trim removed 5 bases at V and 8 bases at J, leaving 7 bases unmatched. The length of the CDR3 is 13 residues. CDR3 sequence reads: CASSQGQGLEAFF. In DNA form, the CDR3 reads TGTGCCAGCAGCCAAGGACAGGGCTTAGAAGCTTTCTTT.

V is TRBV11-1 and J is TRBJ2-7; TRBD2 is a possible D gene (6 bases). V was clipped by 3 bases and J by 4 bases, with 13 bases between them. There are 14 residues in the CDR3. Germline V gene data show CDR1 as SGHAT and CDR2 as FQDESV (reference sequence). The CDR3 loop reads CASSFVDGSYEQYF. DNA for the CDR3: TGTGCCAGCAGCTTCGTGGACGGGAGTTACGAGCAGTACTTC.

The chain uses TRBV3-1 (or the pseudogene TRBV3-2) and TRBJ1-4, with no clear D. Trimming removed 0 bases at V and 0 bases at J, with 11 bases between. In germline, CDR1 is LGHDT, CDR2 YNNKEL (reference sequence). This CDR3 has 17 residues. The CDR3 reads CASSQDRGTATNEKLFF. As DNA, the CDR3 is TGTGCCAGCAGCCAAGATCGGGGAACTGCAACTAATGAAAAACTGTTTTTT.

J is TRBJ2-7 and V is TRBV5-6, with D perhaps matching TRBD2 (5 bases). CDR3 length: 14 amino acids. Looked up from germline, CDR1 is SGHDT and CDR2 is YYEEEE. V was shortened by 2 bases and J by 4 bases, with 13 bases between the two germline ends. CDR3 protein: CASSFRTPDYEQYF. The CDR3 nucleotides read TGTGCCAGCAGCTTTAGGACTCCCGATTACGAGCAGTACTTC.

This rearrangement joins TRBV15 to TRBJ2-2, with D maybe TRBD1 (5 bases). V was clipped by 0 bases and J by 1 base, with 9 bases between them. The CDR3 is made up of 16 amino acids. Per germline, CDR1 LNHNV and CDR2 YYDKDF (reference sequence). The CDR3 loop is CATSRDQGLNTGELFF. CDR3 sequence (DNA): TGTGCCACCAGCAGAGATCAGGGATTGAACACCGGGGAGCTGTTTTTT.

V and J are TRBV7-3 and TRBJ2-2; TRBD1 is a possible D gene (6 bases). The CDR3 length is 15 residues. The germline gives CDR1 SGHTA, CDR2 FQGTGA. V shed 2 bases and J shed 5 bases, with 12 bases lying between them. The CDR3 sequence is CASSLDRRQTGELFF. The CDR3 DNA is TGTGCCAGCAGCTTAGACAGGCGTCAGACCGGGGAGCTGTTTTTT.

This rearrangement joins TRBV6-2 or TRBV6-3 to TRBJ2-3, with 15 nucleotides matching TRBD2. The CDR3 loop spans 16 amino acids. Germline CDR1 is MNHEY and CDR2 is SVGEGT. V lost 5 bases to trimming and J lost 3 bases; unmatched junction nucleotides: 3. In DNA form, the CDR3 reads TGTGCCAGCAGTACCGGGACTAGCGGGAGGACAGATACGCAGTATTTT. Translating gives CASSTGTSGRTDTQYF.

This rearrangement joins TRBV5-4 to TRBJ2-3; TRBD2 matches at 10 bases. V shed 3 bases, J shed 5 bases, and the junction held 3 bases outside the gene matches. CDR3 size: 14 residues. Germline CDR1 SGHNT, CDR2 YYREEE (reference sequence). The CDR3 DNA follows: TGTGCCAGCAGCTCTAGCGGGAGTCAAGATACGCAGTATTTT. As protein: CASSSSGSQDTQYF. The full variable domain, completed using reference TRBV5-4 and TRBJ2-3, is ETGVTQSPTHLIKTRGQQVTLRCSSQSGHNTVSWYQQALGQGPQFIFQYYREEENGRGNFPPRFSGLQFPNYSSELNVNALELDDSALYLCASSSSGSQDTQYFGPGTRLTVL.

The chain joins TRBV19 to TRBJ2-3, with 7 bases lining up with TRBD1. V gave up 6 bases and J gave up 5 bases; unmatched junction bases: 8. Germline CDR1 and CDR2: LNHDA and SQIVND (reference sequence). This CDR3 is 14 amino acids long. The CDR3 reads CASRTGRLGDTQYF. The CDR3, as DNA: TGTGCCAGTAGGACAGGGCGCTTAGGAGATACGCAGTATTTT.

This clone was found once. The rearrangement uses TRBV12-3 or TRBV12-4 and TRBJ1-2; TRBD1 matches at 7 bases. The CDR3 runs 13 residues. V lost 6 bases, J lost 4 bases, and 5 bases stayed unmatched. The CDR3 region has the DNA TGTGCCAGCAGGGACCGGGACAGCTATGGCTACACCTTC. This gives the protein CASRDRDSYGYTF.

The chain employs TRBV7-3 and TRBJ1-1; D remains unclear. Germline-derived CDR1 and CDR2 are SGHTA and FQGTGA. The V end was cut by 1 base, the J end by 2 bases, with 5 bases between. The CDR3 has 13 amino acids. CDR3: CASSLIVNTEAFF. Here the CDR3 DNA reads TGTGCCAGCAGCTTAATAGTTAACACTGAAGCTTTCTTT.

This clone has a handful of counts. The CDR3 sequence is CSASSGGGYGYTF. Written as DNA, the CDR3 is TGCAGTGCTAGTTCGGGGGGAGGCTATGGCTACACCTTC. The J gene is TRBJ1-2, the V gene TRBV20-1; D possibly corresponds to TRBD1 (5 bases). Trimming removed 3 bases from V and 4 bases from J, with 12 bases in between. The CDR3 sequence is 13 residues long. Germline-derived CDR1 and CDR2 are DFQATT and SNEGSKA (reference sequence).

The J gene is TRBJ2-7, the V gene TRBV28; TRBD1 matches at 9 bases. This CDR3 has 15 residues. Germline trimming cut 5 bases from V and 3 bases from J; bases unmatched to any gene: 8. Germline CDR1 and CDR2: MDHEN and SYDVKM. The CDR3 loop is CASSNPSGQGYEQYF. CDR3 nucleotides: TGTGCCAGCAGTAACCCGTCGGGACAGGGCTACGAGCAGTACTTC.

The chain recombines TRBV3-1 (or the pseudogene TRBV3-2) with TRBJ2-7, with 12 bases matching TRBD1. This CDR3 has 14 amino acids. Trimming at V came to 4 bases and at J to 6 bases, leaving 4 bases not matched to a gene. Germline V CDR1 and CDR2: LGHDT, YNNKEL (reference sequence). The CDR3 DNA sequence: TGTGCCAGCAGCCCGGGACAGGGGGCGGTCGAGCAGTACTTC. Translated, it gives CASSPGQGAVEQYF.

V is TRBV9 and J is TRBJ2-1, with a tentative D call TRBD2 (6 bases). Trimming took off 0 bases at V and 6 bases at J, with 13 bases between the two ends. Germline CDR1 reads SGDLS; CDR2 reads YYNGEE. This CDR3 spans 15 amino acids. The DNA of the CDR3 is TGTGCCAGCAGCGTAGACCGGGACTCCCCCAATGAGCAGTTCTTC. Translation: CASSVDRDSPNEQFF.

V usage is TRBV27 and J usage is TRBJ2-5; D gene unclear. Germline V CDR1 and CDR2: MNHEY, SMNVEV (reference sequence). Trimming shortened V by 5 bases and J by 5 bases, and 15 bases separated the two germline ends. The CDR3 is 14 amino acids. The CDR3 loop is CASSPSGFAETQYF. In nucleotides, the CDR3 is TGTGCCAGCAGTCCGTCAGGTTTCGCGGAGACCCAGTACTTC.

The chain uses TRBV18 and TRBJ2-5; D perhaps matches TRBD2 (6 bases). This CDR3 has 13 residues. Trimming removed 4 bases from V and 5 bases from J, with 11 bases in between. Germline V lookup: CDR1 KGHSH, CDR2 LQKENI. The CDR3 region has the DNA TGTGCCAGCTCACAGGGACTTTTGGAGACCCAGTACTTC. Translation: CASSQGLLETQYF.

V is TRBV3-1 (or the pseudogene TRBV3-2) and J is TRBJ2-4, with 10 bases that match TRBD2. The CDR3 is 15 amino acids. Germline lookup yields CDR1 LGHDT and CDR2 YNNKEL (reference sequence). The V gene end was trimmed by 6 bases and the J gene end by 4 bases; junction bases not matched to a gene: 6. The CDR3 loop is CASSLLAGMKNIQYF. The CDR3 region has the DNA TGTGCCAGCAGTCTACTAGCGGGGATGAAAAACATTCAGTACTTC.